A selection of T cell receptor beta chains follows, all from one sample in a study of shared clonotypes between healthy human individuals. Some clones are missing from TCRdb's copy, which holds only in-frame ones; the method was immunoSEQ multiplex PCR. This table holds roughly 1,100,000 clones, around 76% found once. Sequenced sample: memory CD4+ T cells sorted from blood. The origin of the receptors is a man younger than 35 in good health. CDR3s include the opening cysteine and the closing phenylalanine or tryptophan. A D gene is named only where the DNA matches it firmly. Some rows mark clone size as missing; the rest say once, few, many or name a class of expanded clone.

V	size	D	J	CDR3	DNA
TRBV7-2	many	TRBD2	TRBJ2-3	CASSLASGGTDTQYF	TGTGCCAGCAGCTTAGCTAGCGGGGGAACAGATACGCAGTATTTT
TRBV4-1	few	-	TRBJ1-1	CASSHVLTETNTEAFF	TGCGCCAGCAGCCATGTTCTGACAGAAACGAACACTGAAGCTTTCTTT
TRBV6-6	-	TRBD2	TRBJ2-1	CASSPGTSNFF	TGTGCCAGCAGCCCCGGGACTAGTAACTTCTTC
TRBV5-1	-	TRBD2	TRBJ2-5	CASSLVGLAGGQETQYF	TGCGCCAGCAGCTTGGTCGGGCTAGCGGGGGGTCAAGAGACCCAGTACTTC
TRBV4-1	-	-	TRBJ1-2	CASSQGGTLNYGYTF	TGCGCCAGCAGCCAAGGTGGGACACTTAACTATGGCTACACCTTC
TRBV30	-	TRBD1	TRBJ1-6	CAWTGGEGSPLHF	TGTGCCTGGACAGGGGGCGAAGGTTCACCCCTCCACTTT
TRBV10-3	-	-	TRBJ1-2	CAISESMTDYGYTF	TGTGCCATCAGTGAGTCGATGACAGACTATGGCTACACCTTC
TRBV11-2	-	-	TRBJ2-5	CASSLGRWEQYF	TGTGCCAGCAGCTTAGGCCGGTGGGAGCAGTACTTC
TRBV30	few	TRBD1	TRBJ2-3	CAWTGFFRGTQYF	TGTGCCTGGACGGGCTTCTTCAGGGGGACGCAGTATTTT
TRBV11-2	-	TRBD2	TRBJ2-5	CASSSAGGETQYF	TGTGCCAGCAGCTCCGCGGGGGGGGAGACCCAGTACTTC
TRBV18	once	TRBD1	TRBJ1-6	CASSETGGAGSPLHF	TGTGCCAGCTCAGAGACAGGGGGCGCGGGTTCACCCCTCCACTTT
TRBV5-6	once	-	TRBJ2-7	CASSRQDSYEQYF	TGTGCCAGCAGCCGACAGGACTCCTACGAGCAGTACTTC
TRBV30	-	-	TRBJ1-3	CAWRGGGNTIYF	TGTGCCTGGAGGGGCGGTGGAAACACCATATATTTT
TRBV6-6	-	TRBD2	TRBJ2-1	CASRDGTSSYNEQFF	TGTGCCAGCAGGGACGGGACTAGCAGTTACAATGAGCAGTTCTTC
TRBV28	-	TRBD1	TRBJ2-7	CASSSQGQGAGYEQYF	TGTGCCAGCAGTTCCCAAGGACAGGGGGCAGGTTACGAGCAGTACTTC
TRBV29-1	-	-	TRBJ1-2	CSVQHINYGYTF	TGCAGCGTACAACACATTAACTATGGCTACACCTTC
TRBV11-2	-	-	TRBJ1-1	CASSLVLYTEAFF	TGTGCCAGCAGCTTGGTGCTCTACACTGAAGCTTTCTTT
TRBV6-6	few	-	TRBJ1-6	CASSYGQRGSPLHF	TGTGCCAGCAGTTACGGACAGAGGGGTTCACCCCTCCACTTT
TRBV5-1	-	TRBD1	TRBJ1-2	CASSRGQAVGGYTF	TGCGCCAGCAGCCGGGGACAGGCGGTGGGTGGCTACACCTTC
TRBV6-5	once	-	TRBJ1-5	CASSSGRQGGNQPQHF	TGTGCCAGCAGTTCCGGACGGCAGGGAGGCAATCAGCCCCAGCATTTT
TRBV7-2	-	TRBD1	TRBJ2-2	CASSLQGARSTGELFF	TGTGCCAGCAGCTTACAGGGGGCTAGAAGCACCGGGGAGCTGTTTTTT
TRBV19	-	-	TRBJ2-1	CASSSGYMHNEQFF	TGTGCCAGTAGTTCGGGCTATATGCACAATGAGCAGTTCTTC
TRBV28	-	-	TRBJ1-2	CASSPFDAGFYGYTF	TGTGCCAGCAGCCCCTTTGATGCGGGTTTCTATGGCTACACCTTC
TRBV7-9	once	-	TRBJ1-2	CASVEGANYGYTF	TGTGCCAGCGTAGAAGGGGCTAACTATGGCTACACCTTC
TRBV30	few	-	TRBJ2-5	CAWSRQQETQYF	TGTGCCTGGAGCCGACAGCAAGAGACCCAGTACTTC
TRBV18	few	-	TRBJ2-1	CASSPLAWDEQFF	TGTGCCAGCTCCCCCTTGGCCTGGGATGAGCAGTTCTTC
TRBV19	-	-	TRBJ1-5	CASRRQWWETNSNQPQHF	TGTGCCAGTAGAAGGCAGTGGTGGGAAACCAATAGCAATCAGCCCCAGCATTTT
TRBV9	-	-	TRBJ1-2	CASSARGSGYGYTF	TGTGCCAGCAGCGCGAGGGGGTCGGGCTATGGCTACACCTTC
TRBV2	-	-	TRBJ2-3	CASSWTDPKTDTQYF	TGTGCCAGCAGTTGGACGGACCCAAAAACAGATACGCAGTATTTT
TRBV6-1	-	-	TRBJ2-2	CASNRRRDTGELFF	TGTGCCAGCAATAGACGGCGAGACACCGGGGAGCTGTTTTTT
TRBV10-3	-	-	TRBJ2-3	CATGFSTDTQYF	TGTGCCACAGGATTTAGCACAGATACGCAGTATTTT
TRBV9	-	TRBD1	TRBJ1-6	CASSDSLGQGNSPLHF	TGTGCCAGCAGCGACTCTTTAGGACAGGGGAATTCACCCCTCCACTTT
TRBV30	-	TRBD1	TRBJ1-2	CAWVIQGAVHGYTF	TGTGCCTGGGTAATACAGGGGGCGGTTCATGGCTACACCTTC
TRBV5-1	few	-	TRBJ2-1	CASSLEVNEQFF	TGCGCCAGCAGCTTGGAGGTGAATGAGCAGTTCTTC
TRBV29-1	-	TRBD2	TRBJ2-5	CSARRLAGSKETQYF	TGCAGCGCCCGCCGACTAGCGGGGTCTAAAGAGACCCAGTACTTC
TRBV19	-	TRBD2	TRBJ2-1	CAASTGTRGLQQFF	TGTGCAGCCTCAACCGGGACTAGAGGGCTCCAGCAGTTCTTC
TRBV5-1	-	TRBD2	TRBJ2-1	CASSLGLAAYNEQFF	TGCGCCAGCAGCTTGGGGCTAGCGGCTTACAATGAGCAGTTCTTC
TRBV4-1	-	-	TRBJ2-7	CASSQDPPDRPISYEQYF	TGCGCCAGCAGCCAAGATCCGCCCGACAGGCCAATATCCTACGAGCAGTACTTC
TRBV4-1	-	-	TRBJ1-5	CASSQNRDLYQPQHF	TGCGCCAGCAGCCAAAACCGGGATCTTTATCAGCCCCAGCATTTT
TRBV2	-	-	TRBJ1-2	CASSEDRPQTF	TGTGCCAGCAGTGAAGACAGGCCGCAAACCTTC
TRBV4-3	-	-	TRBJ2-5	CASSLTPGETQYF	TGCGCCAGCAGCCTTACTCCCGGGGAGACCCAGTACTTC
TRBV7-2	once	TRBD1	TRBJ2-2	CASSLYQGARTGELFF	TGTGCCAGCAGCTTATATCAGGGGGCGCGAACCGGGGAGCTGTTTTTT
TRBV18	once	-	TRBJ2-7	CTSSRDTSYEQYF	TGTACCAGCTCGAGGGACACCTCCTACGAGCAGTACTTC
TRBV5-1	-	-	TRBJ1-2	CASSLNSATNYGYTF	TGCGCCAGCAGCTTAAACAGTGCTACTAACTATGGCTACACCTTC
TRBV18	-	-	TRBJ2-5	CASSAGQETQYF	TGTGCCAGCTCGGCGGGGCAAGAGACCCAGTACTTC
TRBV5-1	-	-	TRBJ1-1	CASSLLGGLGSTEAFF	TGCGCCAGCAGCTTGCTCGGGGGGCTTGGGTCCACTGAAGCTTTCTTT
TRBV19	-	TRBD2	TRBJ2-1	CASSLGLAGVEQFF	TGTGCCAGTAGTCTAGGACTAGCGGGAGTTGAGCAGTTCTTC
TRBV27	-	-	TRBJ2-1	CASSPLIRIAGIF	TGTGCCAGCAGTCCCCTTATTCGAATCGCGGGGATCTTC
TRBV27	-	TRBD2	TRBJ2-1	CASSFGRASGETSSYNEQFF	TGTGCCAGCAGTTTTGGGAGGGCTAGCGGGGAAACAAGCTCCTACAATGAGCAGTTCTTC
TRBV6-4	-	-	TRBJ2-3	CASSEESASSTDTQYF	TGTGCCAGCAGTGAGGAGAGCGCTTCTAGCACAGATACGCAGTATTTT
TRBV7-9	-	-	TRBJ2-5	CASSRGQKETQYF	TGTGCCAGCAGCCGTGGACAGAAAGAGACCCAGTACTTC
TRBV5-1	-	-	TRBJ1-1	CASTDPGTEAFF	TGCGCCAGCACCGACCCCGGGACTGAAGCTTTCTTT
TRBV18	-	-	TRBJ2-5	CASSPKQETQYF	TGTGCCAGCTCACCAAAACAAGAGACCCAGTACTTC
TRBV9	few	-	TRBJ2-7	CASSVDIFSSYEQYF	TGTGCCAGCAGCGTAGATATTTTTAGCTCCTACGAGCAGTACTTC
TRBV6-6	once	TRBD1	TRBJ1-1	CASNKGQAVNTEAFF	TGTGCCAGCAACAAGGGACAGGCCGTGAACACTGAAGCTTTCTTT
TRBV6-5	-	-	TRBJ2-1	CASSPGARGQFF	TGTGCCAGCAGCCCAGGCGCGCGGGGCCAGTTCTTC
TRBV6-1	-	-	TRBJ2-1	CASSEVGAVRAYEQFF	TGTGCCAGCAGTGAAGTTGGGGCGGTGAGGGCGTATGAGCAGTTCTTC
TRBV19	-	-	TRBJ2-3	CASSRELGLVSTDTQYF	TGTGCCAGTAGTAGGGAGTTGGGGCTAGTTAGCACAGATACGCAGTATTTT
TRBV11-3	-	-	TRBJ2-2	CASSLWLVAGELFF	TGTGCCAGCAGCTTATGGCTAGTGGCCGGGGAGCTGTTTTTT
TRBV5-6	-	-	TRBJ2-7	CASSLLQVGEEYF	TGTGCCAGCAGCTTGTTACAGGTAGGAGAGGAGTACTTC